These 25 T cell receptor beta chains were sequenced from one sample in a study of vaccination effects on CD4 cells after COVID-19. Sequenced by immunoSEQ multiplex PCR; TCRdb stores in-frame clones only, minus some. The sample shows about 73,000 clones, under 85% of them seen only once. Before any sequencing was done, the ViraFEST assay used viral peptide pools to expand antigen-specific CD4+ T cells. Subsequent to a culture period of about ten days, CD4+ T cells were isolated. Vaccine recipients had no previous SARS-CoV-2 infection; their nucleocapsid antibodies were negative. These receptors' targets are unknown. Sequencing used CD4+ T cells from PBMCs cultured with HCoV-NL63 spike peptides, obtained before COVID-19 vaccination. Receptors originate from a human donor who received a COVID-19 vaccine.

The chain has TRBV18 and TRBJ2-7, with 12 bases lining up with TRBD2. Germline assignment: CDR1 KGHSH and CDR2 LQKENI. After removal of 5 bases from V and 13 bases from J, the junction contained 18 bases not matched to a gene. CDR3 size: 16 residues. The CDR3 loop reads CASSLMATGTSGPIYV. In DNA form, the CDR3 reads TGTGCCAGCTCATTAATGGCGACCGGGACTAGCGGGCCTATATACGTC.

J is TRBJ1-3 and V is TRBV5-1; TRBD1 agrees at 7 bases. With V trimmed by 0 bases and J by 0 bases, 3 bases remained unmatched. The CDR3 contains 16 residues. Germline loops: CDR1 SGHRS, CDR2 YFSETQ. The CDR3 protein is CASSLAPGGSGNTIYF. Written as DNA, the CDR3 is TGCGCCAGCAGCTTGGCCCCAGGGGGCTCTGGAAACACCATATATTTT.

This chain connects TRBV6-5 to TRBJ2-1; the D is unclear. Germline assignment: CDR1 MNHEY and CDR2 SVGAGI. Trimming removed 7 bases at V and 0 bases at J, with 10 bases between. The CDR3 sequence is 14 residues long. CDR3 nucleotide sequence: TGTGCCAGCAAGAGTTTCTCCTCCTACAATGAGCAGTTCTTC. The encoded protein is CASKSFSSYNEQFF.

V gene TRBV19 combines with J gene TRBJ1-2, with 11 bases fitting TRBD1. V lost 10 bases to trimming and J lost 2 bases; unmatched junction nucleotides: 6. Germline CDR1 reads LNHDA; CDR2 reads SQIVND (reference sequence). The CDR3 totals 14 residues. The CDR3 here is CATDRTGGNYGYTF. The CDR3 DNA is TGTGCCACCGACCGGACAGGGGGCAACTATGGCTACACCTTC.

CDR3 coding DNA: TGTGCCACCTCACTTAACAGGGTTTCACCCCTCCACTTT. It codes for CATSLNRVSPLHF. This rearrangement joins TRBV24-1 to TRBJ1-6; tentative D call: TRBD1 (6 bases). The CDR3 is made up of 13 amino acids. Germline CDR1 and CDR2: KGHDR and SFDVKD. The germline V and J ends were trimmed by 9 bases and 9 bases, with 14 bases remaining between them.

This chain links TRBV27 with TRBJ2-1; TRBD2 matches 10 bases. The CDR3 is 14 amino acids. Germline trimming cut 5 bases from V and 5 bases from J; bases unmatched to any gene: 3. In germline, CDR1 is MNHEY, CDR2 SMNVEV (reference sequence). Here the CDR3 reads CASSRAGGNNEQFF. The CDR3 coding sequence is TGTGCCAGCAGTAGAGCGGGGGGGAACAATGAGCAGTTCTTC.

A few counts support this clone. The chain carries TRBV2 and TRBJ1-4; D is ambiguous. V lost 4 bases and J 7 bases, leaving 10 bases between the germline ends. Germline CDR1 SNHLY, CDR2 FYNNEI. The CDR3 is made up of 13 amino acids. The CDR3: CASSATWGEKLFF. The DNA of the CDR3 is TGTGCCAGCAGTGCAACCTGGGGTGAAAAACTGTTTTTT.

This clone was counted once. The rearrangement joins TRBV19 to TRBJ2-1; TRBD1 is a possible D gene (6 bases). This CDR3 has 18 residues. The ends were cut back, 2 bases at V and 4 bases at J, with 21 bases in the middle. The germline V gene has CDR1 LNHDA and CDR2 SQIVND (reference sequence). The CDR3 DNA is TGTGCCAGTAGTATACAGCTACAGGGTTTGGGATCTTACAATGAGCAGTTCTTC. Translated: CASSIQLQGLGSYNEQFF.

The rearrangement links TRBV6-4 to TRBJ1-5; D uncertain. Germline assignment: CDR1 MRHNA and CDR2 SNTAGT. The CDR3 runs to 13 residues. V was pared by 3 bases and J by 10 bases, with 13 bases between. The CDR3 loop reads CASSEYSMAPQHF. The CDR3 coding sequence is TGTGCCAGCAGTGAATACAGCATGGCTCCCCAGCATTTT.

This clone was detected only once. The chain has TRBV15 and TRBJ2-5; weak D call: TRBD1 (6 bases). Germline-derived CDR1 and CDR2 are LNHNV and YYDKDF (reference sequence). This CDR3 has 13 residues. Between the trimmed V and J ends, which lost 3 bases and 9 bases, there was a span of 14 bases. The CDR3 region has the DNA TGTGCCACCAGCAGCAGGGGACCCGAGGCCCAGTACTTC. This encodes CATSSRGPEAQYF.

This clone showed up just a few times. The chain uses TRBV2 and TRBJ1-5; D not certain. Trimming shortened V by 2 bases and J by 3 bases, and 5 bases separated the two germline ends. CDR3 size: 13 residues. Per germline, CDR1 SNHLY and CDR2 FYNNEI. The CDR3 DNA sequence: TGTGCCAGCAGTGAAAACCCCAATCAGCCCCAGCATTTT. This gives the protein CASSENPNQPQHF.

This clone was seen a few times. At one end the junction does not follow the germline gene, possibly because of a read error. The chain links TRBV28 to TRBJ1-1, with a weak D call TRBD1 (6 bases). The CDR3 spans 13 residues. The V gene's germline CDR1 is MDHEN and CDR2 SYDVKM. CDR3 in amino acids: CLTTGRVNTEAFF. CDR3 coding DNA: TGCCTCACAACAGGGAGGGTGAACACTGAAGCTTTCTTT.

This clone was seen once. J is TRBJ1-5 and V is TRBV5-1; 7 bases map to TRBD1. This CDR3 contains 16 residues. Germline CDR1 is SGHRS and CDR2 is YFSETQ. Trimming cost V 2 bases and J 5 bases; bases outside gene matches: 10. The CDR3 here is CASSFSDRESDQPQHF. The CDR3 nucleotides read TGCGCCAGCAGCTTCTCCGACAGGGAGTCGGATCAGCCCCAGCATTTT. Using reference TRBV5-1 and TRBJ1-5 for the parts outside the CDR3, the full variable domain is KAGVTQTPRYLIKTRGQQVTLSCSPISGHRSVSWYQQTPGQGLQFLFEYFSETQRNKGNFPGRFSGRQFSNSRSEMNVSTLELGDSALYLCASSFSDRESDQPQHFGDGTRLSIL.

The rearrangement links TRBV20-1 to TRBJ1-2; D is unresolved. There are 14 residues in the CDR3. Deletions cut 3 bases from V and 2 bases from J, with 13 bases between. Germline CDR1 reads DFQATT; CDR2 reads SNEGSKA (reference sequence). The CDR3 spells CSASPGVGNYGYTF. In DNA, the CDR3 is TGCAGTGCTAGTCCGGGAGTTGGAAACTATGGCTACACCTTC.

The gene calls are TRBV4-3 and TRBJ1-2; possibly TRBD1 for D (5 bases). Germline CDR1 reads LGHNA; CDR2 reads YSLEER. V lost 0 bases, J lost 8 bases, and 13 bases lay in between. This CDR3 has 14 amino acids. The CDR3 DNA sequence: TGCGCCAGCAGCCAAGATCAGGGCAGTTTGGGCTACACCTTC. Protein product: CASSQDQGSLGYTF.

The chain is built from TRBV5-1 and TRBJ1-2, with unresolved D. V shed 0 bases and J shed 6 bases, with 15 bases lying between them. Germline CDR1 is SGHRS and CDR2 is YFSETQ. The CDR3 length is 15 residues. CDR3 nucleotide sequence: TGCGCCAGCAGCTTGGTATTCGCGGGAGAGGATGGCTACACCTTC. Residues: CASSLVFAGEDGYTF. Looking up the rest from reference TRBV5-1 and TRBJ1-2 gives the full variable domain: KAGVTQTPRYLIKTRGQQVTLSCSPISGHRSVSWYQQTPGQGLQFLFEYFSETQRNKGNFPGRFSGRQFSNSRSEMNVSTLELGDSALYLCASSLVFAGEDGYTFGSGTRLTVV.

This clone has only one observation. The V and J genes are TRBV7-3 and TRBJ2-2; 8 bases are shared with TRBD1. In germline, CDR1 is SGHTA, CDR2 FQGTGA. The CDR3 sequence is 14 residues long. Germline trimming cut 5 bases from V and 6 bases from J; bases unmatched to any gene: 5. The CDR3 sequence is CASSLGQGPGELFF. The CDR3 DNA reads TGTGCCAGCAGCCTTGGACAGGGCCCCGGGGAGCTGTTTTTT.

The chain couples TRBV9 to TRBJ1-2, with 9 bases that match TRBD1. Trimming cost V 4 bases and J 7 bases; bases outside gene matches: 8. Germline CDR1 is SGDLS and CDR2 is YYNGEE. The CDR3 totals 14 residues. The CDR3 sequence is CASSFRDREFGYTF. The CDR3, as DNA: TGTGCCAGCAGCTTCCGGGACAGGGAATTTGGCTACACCTTC.

CDR3 protein: CASSEPGSGTGELFF. The CDR3 nucleotides are TGTGCCAGCAGTGAACCGGGATCGGGCACCGGGGAGCTGTTTTTT. The rearrangement joins TRBV6-1 to TRBJ2-2; D possibly corresponds to TRBD2 (5 bases). This CDR3 contains 15 residues. V lost 2 bases to trimming and J lost 4 bases, with 11 bases between them. The germline gives CDR1 MNHNS, CDR2 SASEGT.

The J gene is TRBJ2-5, the V gene TRBV24-1; the match to TRBD1 covers 7 bases. The germline CDR1 and CDR2 sequences are KGHDR and SFDVKD. This CDR3 region has 15 residues. V lost 6 bases and J lost 4; bases outside the gene matches: 10. CDR3 in amino acids: CATSNAQGEGETQYF. CDR3 DNA sequence: TGTGCCACCAGTAACGCTCAGGGGGAAGGAGAGACCCAGTACTTC.

The V call is TRBV30, the J call TRBJ2-4; TRBD1 is a possible D gene (5 bases). The length of the CDR3 is 13 residues. V was cut by 0 bases and J by 6 bases, with 9 bases left in between. Per the germline V gene, CDR1 is GTSNPN and CDR2 is SVGIG (reference sequence). CDR3 loop: CAWSVSQGNIQYF. The CDR3 nucleotides read TGTGCCTGGAGTGTAAGCCAGGGAAACATTCAGTACTTC.

The genes are TRBV7-9 and TRBJ1-2; D not resolved. The germline V gene has CDR1 SEHNR and CDR2 FQNEAQ (reference sequence). V was pared by 5 bases and J by 4 bases, with 8 bases between. The CDR3 has 12 amino acids. The CDR3 bases are TGTGCCAGCAGCCTCGGGGTCTATGGCTACACCTTC. As protein: CASSLGVYGYTF.

The chain carries TRBV5-1 and TRBJ2-3; 7 nucleotides match TRBD2. The CDR3 is made up of 16 amino acids. V lost 0 bases and J lost 0; bases outside the gene matches: 4. Germline V gene sequence: CDR1 SGHRS, CDR2 YFSETQ. The CDR3 sequence is CASSLGGGLSTDTQYF. The CDR3 DNA reads TGCGCCAGCAGCTTGGGGGGGGGTCTAAGCACAGATACGCAGTATTTT.

The chain employs TRBV28 and TRBJ2-5; possible D gene TRBD1, 6 bases. This CDR3 contains 15 residues. Germline V gene lookup returns CDR1 MDHEN and CDR2 SYDVKM. The V and J ends lost 5 bases and 2 bases respectively, with 15 bases between them. The CDR3 sequence is CASSPPLGGQETQYF. CDR3 bases: TGTGCCAGCAGTCCCCCGTTAGGGGGACAAGAGACCCAGTACTTC.

The J gene is TRBJ2-3, the V gene TRBV3-1 (or the pseudogene TRBV3-2), with a weak D call TRBD1 (5 bases). The V end was cut by 4 bases, the J end by 3 bases, with 26 bases between. The CDR3 sequence is 19 residues long. CDR1 LGHDT and CDR2 YNNKEL come from the germline V gene (reference sequence). CDR3 bases: TGTGCCAGCAGCCCGAGAGCCTCTAGGACATTGGTGAGGACAGATACGCAGTATTTT. Translation gives CASSPRASRTLVRTDTQYF.